The TCR beta chain described here comes from a study of T cells in Graves' hyperthyroidism and ophthalmopathy. Across 18 months, stable Graves' hyperthyroidism was marked by no progression to ophthalmopathy. Amplification yielded TCR beta CDR3 regions, with RNA transcripts as the source. First-round RT-PCR with HTBI primers amplified the TCR CDR3 region. TCRdb recomputed calls from the multiplex PCR reads with MiXCR, one row per CDR3 protein. The table shows 550,000 to 800,000 distinct CDR3 sequences, with about a sixth occurring only once. Specimen: blood. The receptor was derived from a man aged 18 to 29 with Graves' hyperthyroidism.

DNA for the CDR3: TGTGCCAGCAGCACGACTAGGACCGGGGAGCTGTTTTTT. Translation: CASSTTRTGELFF. V and J are TRBV13 and TRBJ2-2, with TRBD2 as a possible D gene (6 bases). Germline V CDR1 and CDR2: PRHDT, FYEKMQ (reference sequence). Trimming shortened V by 5 bases and J by 5 bases, and 9 bases separated the two germline ends. This CDR3 has 13 residues.